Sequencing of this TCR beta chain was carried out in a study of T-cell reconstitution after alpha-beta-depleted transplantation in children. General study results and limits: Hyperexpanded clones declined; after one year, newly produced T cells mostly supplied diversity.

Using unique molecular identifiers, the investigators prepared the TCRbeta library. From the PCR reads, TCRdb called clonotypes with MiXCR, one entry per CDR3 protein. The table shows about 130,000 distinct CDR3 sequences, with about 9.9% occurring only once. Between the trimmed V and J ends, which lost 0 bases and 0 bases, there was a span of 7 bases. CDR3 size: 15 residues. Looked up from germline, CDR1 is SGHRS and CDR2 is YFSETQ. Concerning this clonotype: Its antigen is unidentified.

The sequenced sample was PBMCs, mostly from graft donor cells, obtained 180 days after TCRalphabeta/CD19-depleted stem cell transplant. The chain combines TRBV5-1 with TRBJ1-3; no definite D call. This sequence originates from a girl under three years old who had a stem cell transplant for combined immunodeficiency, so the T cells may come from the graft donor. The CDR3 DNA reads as TGCGCCAGCAGCTTGGCCTGGAGCTCTGGAAACACCATATATTTT. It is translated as CASSLAWSSGNTIYF.